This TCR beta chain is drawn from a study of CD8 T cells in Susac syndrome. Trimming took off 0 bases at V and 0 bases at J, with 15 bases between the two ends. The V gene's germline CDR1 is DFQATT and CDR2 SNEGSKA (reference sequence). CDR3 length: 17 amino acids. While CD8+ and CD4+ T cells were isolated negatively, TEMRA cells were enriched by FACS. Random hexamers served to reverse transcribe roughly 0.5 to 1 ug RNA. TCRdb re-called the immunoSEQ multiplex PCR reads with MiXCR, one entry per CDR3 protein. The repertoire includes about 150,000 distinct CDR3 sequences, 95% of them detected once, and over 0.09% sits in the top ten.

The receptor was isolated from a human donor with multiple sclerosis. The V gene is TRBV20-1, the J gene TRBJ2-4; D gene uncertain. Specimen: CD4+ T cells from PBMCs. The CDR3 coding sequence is TGCAGTGCTAGAGATCATACTGTGATCCTAGCCAAAAACATTCAGTACTTC. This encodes CSARDHTVILAKNIQYF.